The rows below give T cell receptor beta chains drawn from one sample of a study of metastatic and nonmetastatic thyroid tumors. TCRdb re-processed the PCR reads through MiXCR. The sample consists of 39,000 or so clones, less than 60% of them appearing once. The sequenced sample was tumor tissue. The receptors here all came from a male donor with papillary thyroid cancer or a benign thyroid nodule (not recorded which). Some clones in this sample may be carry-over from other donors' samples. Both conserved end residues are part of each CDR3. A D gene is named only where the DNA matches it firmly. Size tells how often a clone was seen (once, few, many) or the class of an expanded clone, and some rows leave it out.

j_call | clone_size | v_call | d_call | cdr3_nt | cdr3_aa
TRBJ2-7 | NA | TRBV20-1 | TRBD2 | TGCAGTGCTAGAGTCGGACTAGCGGGAGACTACGAGCAGTACTTC | CSARVGLAGDYEQYF
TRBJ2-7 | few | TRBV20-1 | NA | TGCAGTGCTACAACTAGGGGGACCGCCGACTACGAGCAGTACTTC | CSATTRGTADYEQYF
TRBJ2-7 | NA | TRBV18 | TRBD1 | TGTGCCAGCTCACCAGGGACAGACGGCGAGCAGTACTTC | CASSPGTDGEQYF
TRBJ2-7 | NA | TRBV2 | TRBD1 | TGTGCCAGCAGTGACCCCAGAGGGACAGGGGTGTACGAGCAGTACTTC | CASSDPRGTGVYEQYF
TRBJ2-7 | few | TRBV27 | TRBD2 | TGTGCCAGCACCCTATTAGGGGGGGCTAGCGGGACCACGGGGGAGCAGTACTTC | CASTLLGGASGTTGEQYF
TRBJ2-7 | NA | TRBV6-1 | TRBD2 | TGTGCCAGCAGTGAAGTCGGGCTAGCGGGGCTATACGAGCAGTACTTC | CASSEVGLAGLYEQYF
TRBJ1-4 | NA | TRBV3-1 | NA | TGTGCCAGCAGCCAGGGTTGGGGGGCCCGTGAAAAACTGTTTTTT | CASSQGWGAREKLFF
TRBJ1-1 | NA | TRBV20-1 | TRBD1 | TGCAGTGCTGATACCGGGACAGGGGTCCCTGAAGCTTTCTTT | CSADTGTGVPEAFF
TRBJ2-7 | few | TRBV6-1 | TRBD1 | TGTGCCAGCAACCCTCCGGGACAGGGGGCCCCACTGCAGTACTTC | CASNPPGQGAPLQYF
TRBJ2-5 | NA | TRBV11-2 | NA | TGTGCCAGCAGCTTAGAACCGAACTTTCAAGAGACCCAGTACTTC | CASSLEPNFQETQYF
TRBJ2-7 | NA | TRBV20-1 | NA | TGCAGTGCTAGGGAGGGGGGAGAGCCTGGCGAGCAGTACTTC | CSAREGGEPGEQYF
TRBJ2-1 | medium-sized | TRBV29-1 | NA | TGCAGCGTTGAAGACCCTGACAGGTCCTCCTACAATGAGCAGTTCTTC | CSVEDPDRSSYNEQFF
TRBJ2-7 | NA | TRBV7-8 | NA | TGTGCCAGCAGCTTAGCGGAGGGCACCTACGAGCAGTACTTC | CASSLAEGTYEQYF
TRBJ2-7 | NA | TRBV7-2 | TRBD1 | TGTGCCAGCAGCTTAAGGGACAGGTTCTACGAGCAGTACTTC | CASSLRDRFYEQYF
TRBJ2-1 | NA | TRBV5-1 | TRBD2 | TGCGCCAGCAGCTTGGCCAGCGGGGAGGGAGGTGAGCAGTTCTTC | CASSLASGEGGEQFF
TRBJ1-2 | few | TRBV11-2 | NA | TGTGCCAGCAGCTTAGAGGGCTTTAACTATGGCTACACCTTC | CASSLEGFNYGYTF
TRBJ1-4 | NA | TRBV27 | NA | TGTGCCAGCAGTTTACGCCAGGGCGAATGGGGGTATGAAAAACTGTTTTTT | CASSLRQGEWGYEKLFF
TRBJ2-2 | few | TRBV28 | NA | TGTGCCAGCAGCCGGGAAGACGGGCCAGACACCGGGGAGCTGTTTTTT | CASSREDGPDTGELFF
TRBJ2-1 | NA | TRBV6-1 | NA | TGTGCCAGCCGTCCCCAGGGACTGGACAATGAGCAGTTCTTC | CASRPQGLDNEQFF
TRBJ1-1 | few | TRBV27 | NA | TGTGCCAGCAGTTCAGCAGCAGGTGAAGCTTTCTTT | CASSSAAGEAFF
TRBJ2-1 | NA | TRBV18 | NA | TGTGCCAGCTCACCAGATGCGGCTTCCTACAATGAGCAGTTCTTC | CASSPDAASYNEQFF
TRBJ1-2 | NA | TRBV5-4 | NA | TGTGCCAGCAGCTTCGACGGGAACTATGGCTACACCTTC | CASSFDGNYGYTF
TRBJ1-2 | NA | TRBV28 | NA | TGTGCCAGCACCCCGGGAGGGAGCTATGGCTACACCTTC | CASTPGGSYGYTF
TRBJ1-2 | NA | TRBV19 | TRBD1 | TGTGCCAGTAGTAAATCTCCCGGGACAGGGGCCTACTGGGCTGGCTACACCTTC | CASSKSPGTGAYWAGYTF
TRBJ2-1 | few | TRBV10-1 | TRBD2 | TGCGCCAGCAGTGGAGCTCTAGCGGGGGCCTACAATGAGCAGTTCTTC | CASSGALAGAYNEQFF
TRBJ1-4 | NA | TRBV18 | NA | TGTGCCAGCTCACCAAATCGGGGGGCAACTAATGAAAAACTGTTTTTT | CASSPNRGATNEKLFF
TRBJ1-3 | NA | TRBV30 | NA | TGTGCCTGGAGTGTAAGCCCTGGAAACACCATATATTTT | CAWSVSPGNTIYF
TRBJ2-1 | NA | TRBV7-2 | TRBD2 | TGTGCCAGCAGCTTAGCGCCGGGACTAGCGGGAGAGTCCAATGAGCAGTTCTTC | CASSLAPGLAGESNEQFF
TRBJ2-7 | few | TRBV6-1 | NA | TGTGCCAGCACTCGGGACCTCGTTTCCTACGAGCAGTACTTC | CASTRDLVSYEQYF
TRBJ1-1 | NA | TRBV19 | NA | TGTGCCAGTAGTATGCAGGGATTAGGCACTGAAGCTTTCTTT | CASSMQGLGTEAFF
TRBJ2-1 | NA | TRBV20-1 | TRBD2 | TGCAGTGTCGGGGGGGGTCTAGCGTACAATGAGCAGTTCTTC | CSVGGGLAYNEQFF
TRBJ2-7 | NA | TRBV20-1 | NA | TGCAGTGCTAGACCCACGGGGGGTCAGGGGCAAGAGCAGTACTTC | CSARPTGGQGQEQYF
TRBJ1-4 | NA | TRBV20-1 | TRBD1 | TGCAGTGCTAGTAGGTTGAGGACAGGGGACATTAATGAAAAACTGTTTTTT | CSASRLRTGDINEKLFF
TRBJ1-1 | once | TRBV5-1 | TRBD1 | TGCGCCAGCAGGTCGGGACAGGGAGAAACTGAAGCTTTCTTT | CASRSGQGETEAFF
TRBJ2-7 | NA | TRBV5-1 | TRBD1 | TGCGCCAGCAGTCGGGGACAGGGGTTGAGCTCCTACGAGCAGTACTTC | CASSRGQGLSSYEQYF
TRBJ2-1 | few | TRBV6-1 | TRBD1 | TGTGCCAGCAGTCTGACAGGGGACCTCAATGAGCAGTTCTTC | CASSLTGDLNEQFF
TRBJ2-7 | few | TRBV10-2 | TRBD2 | TGCGCCAGCAGCTCAGCGGGGGGCACCTACGAGCAGTACTTC | CASSSAGGTYEQYF
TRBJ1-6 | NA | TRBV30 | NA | TGTGCCTGGAGAGCCTCCTCGGGTTCACCCCTCCACTTT | CAWRASSGSPLHF
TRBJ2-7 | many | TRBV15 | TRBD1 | TGTGCCACCAGCAGAGAGTTAGGGGGCCACGAGCAGTACTTC | CATSRELGGHEQYF